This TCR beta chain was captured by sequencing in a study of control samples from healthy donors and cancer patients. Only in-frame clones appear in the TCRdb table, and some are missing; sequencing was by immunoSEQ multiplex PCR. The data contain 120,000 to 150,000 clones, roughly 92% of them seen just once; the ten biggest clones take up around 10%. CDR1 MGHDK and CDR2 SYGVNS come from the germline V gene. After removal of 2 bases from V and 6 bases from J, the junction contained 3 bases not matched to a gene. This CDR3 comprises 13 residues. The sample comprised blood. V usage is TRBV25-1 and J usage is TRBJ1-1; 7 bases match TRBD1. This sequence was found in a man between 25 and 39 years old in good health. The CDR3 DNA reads TGTGCCAGCAGTGAACCGGGACAGCCTGAAGCTTTCTTT. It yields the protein CASSEPGQPEAFF.